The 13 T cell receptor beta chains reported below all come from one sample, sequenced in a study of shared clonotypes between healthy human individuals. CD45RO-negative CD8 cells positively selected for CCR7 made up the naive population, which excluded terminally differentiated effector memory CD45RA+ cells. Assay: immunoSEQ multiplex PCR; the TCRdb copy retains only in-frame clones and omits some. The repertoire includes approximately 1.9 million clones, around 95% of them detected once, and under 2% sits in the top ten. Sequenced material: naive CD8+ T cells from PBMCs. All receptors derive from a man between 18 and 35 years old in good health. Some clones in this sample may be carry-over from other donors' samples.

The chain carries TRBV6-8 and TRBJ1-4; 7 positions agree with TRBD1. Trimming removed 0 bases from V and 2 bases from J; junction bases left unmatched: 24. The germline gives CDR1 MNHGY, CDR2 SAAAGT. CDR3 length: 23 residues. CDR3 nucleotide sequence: TGTGCCAGCAGTTACTCCCCCCGATCAGTATCGAGACAGGGATATCTCACTAATGAAAAACTGTTTTTT. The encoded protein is CASSYSPRSVSRQGYLTNEKLFF.

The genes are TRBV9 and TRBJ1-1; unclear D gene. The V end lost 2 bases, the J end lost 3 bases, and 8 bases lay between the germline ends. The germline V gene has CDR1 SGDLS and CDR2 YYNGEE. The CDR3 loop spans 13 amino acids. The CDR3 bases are TGTGCCAGCAGCGTGGGGTCCGACACTGAAGCTTTCTTT. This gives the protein CASSVGSDTEAFF.

CDR3 region: CATVRRPDHEQFF. The CDR3 bases are TGTGCCACCGTCAGAAGGCCGGACCATGAGCAGTTCTTC. The V and J genes are TRBV28 and TRBJ2-1; D is ambiguous. The V end was cut by 10 bases, the J end by 8 bases, with 18 bases between. Germline CDR1 is MDHEN and CDR2 is SYDVKM. The CDR3 has 13 amino acids.

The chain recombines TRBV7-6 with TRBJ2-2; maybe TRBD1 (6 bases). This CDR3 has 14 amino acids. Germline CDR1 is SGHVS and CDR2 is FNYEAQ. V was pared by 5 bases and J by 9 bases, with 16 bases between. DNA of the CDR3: TGTGCCAGCAGCCTCATAGAGGGGGTGAGGGAGCTGTTTTTT. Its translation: CASSLIEGVRELFF.

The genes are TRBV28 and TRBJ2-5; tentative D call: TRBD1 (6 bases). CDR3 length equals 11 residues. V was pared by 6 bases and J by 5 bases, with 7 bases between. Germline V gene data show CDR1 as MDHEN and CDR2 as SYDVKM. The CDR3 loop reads CASSQGETQYF. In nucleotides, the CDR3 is TGTGCCAGCAGCCAGGGGGAGACCCAGTACTTC.

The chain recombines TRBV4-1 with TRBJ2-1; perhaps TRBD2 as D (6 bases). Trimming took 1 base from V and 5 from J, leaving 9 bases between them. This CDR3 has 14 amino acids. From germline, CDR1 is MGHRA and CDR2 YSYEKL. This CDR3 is CASSQVGLNNEQFF. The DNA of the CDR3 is TGCGCCAGCAGCCAAGTTGGACTAAACAATGAGCAGTTCTTC.

The CDR3 DNA reads TGTGCCAGCAGCTTAGGACTTTCAGCGGGAGGGGACAATGAGCAGTTCTTC. This encodes CASSLGLSAGGDNEQFF. The chain couples TRBV7-9 to TRBJ2-1; 10 nucleotides line up with TRBD2. CDR1 is SEHNR, CDR2 FQNEAQ, per germline (reference sequence). The CDR3 has 17 residues. J lost 5 bases, V lost 1 base, and 8 bases had no gene match. Supplemented by reference TRBV7-9 and TRBJ2-1, the full variable domain reads DTGVSQNPRHKITKRGQNVTFRCDPISEHNRLYWYRQTLGQGPEFLTYFQNEAQLEKSRLLSDRFSAERPKGSFSTLEIQRTEQGDSAMYLCASSLGLSAGGDNEQFFGPGTRLTVL.

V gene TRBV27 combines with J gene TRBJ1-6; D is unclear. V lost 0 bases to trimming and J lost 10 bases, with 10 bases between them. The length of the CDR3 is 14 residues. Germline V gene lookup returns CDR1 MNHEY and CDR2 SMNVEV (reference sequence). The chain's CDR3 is CASSLSELGSPLHF. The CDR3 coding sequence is TGTGCCAGCAGTTTATCCGAGCTGGGGTCACCCCTCCACTTT.

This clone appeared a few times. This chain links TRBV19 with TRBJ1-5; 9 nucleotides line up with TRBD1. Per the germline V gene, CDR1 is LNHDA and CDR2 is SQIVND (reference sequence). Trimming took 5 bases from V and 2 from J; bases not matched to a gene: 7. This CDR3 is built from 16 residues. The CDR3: CASSSQGAWRNQPQHF. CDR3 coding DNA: TGTGCCAGTAGTTCACAGGGGGCCTGGCGCAATCAGCCCCAGCATTTT.

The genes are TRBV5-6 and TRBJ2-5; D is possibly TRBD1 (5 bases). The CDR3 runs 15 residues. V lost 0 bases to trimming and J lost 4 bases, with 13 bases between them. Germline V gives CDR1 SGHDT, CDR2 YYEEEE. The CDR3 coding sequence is TGTGCCAGCAGCTTGGCCCCAGGGAAATCAGAGACCCAGTACTTC. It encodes CASSLAPGKSETQYF.

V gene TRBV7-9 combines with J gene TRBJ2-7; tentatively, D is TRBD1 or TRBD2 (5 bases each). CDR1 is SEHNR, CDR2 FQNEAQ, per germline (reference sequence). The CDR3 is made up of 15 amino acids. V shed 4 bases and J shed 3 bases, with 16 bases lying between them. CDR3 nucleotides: TGTGCCAGCAGCTCCGGGACCTCCAGCTACTACGAGCAGTACTTC. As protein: CASSSGTSSYYEQYF.

CDR3 region: CASSLRSGRGHEQYF. As DNA, the CDR3 is TGTGCCAGCAGCTTAAGGAGCGGGAGGGGCCACGAGCAGTACTTC. The gene calls are TRBV7-8 and TRBJ2-7; TRBD2 matches at 10 bases. The germline V gene has CDR1 SGHVS and CDR2 FQNEAQ. J was trimmed by 5 bases and V by 2 bases; bases with no gene match: 6. The length of the CDR3 is 15 residues.

Here the CDR3 reads CASSLLVQGFYGYTF. For the CDR3, the DNA is TGTGCCAGCAGCTTGTTGGTACAGGGGTTCTATGGCTACACCTTC. This chain connects TRBV5-6 to TRBJ1-2; 7 positions match TRBD1. J was trimmed by 4 bases and V by 1 base; bases with no gene match: 7. Germline V gives CDR1 SGHDT, CDR2 YYEEEE. CDR3 length equals 15 residues.